This T cell receptor (beta chain) was identified in a study of CD8+ T cells in alopecia areata. Punch biopsies of lesional scalp, plus peripheral blood, were taken from alopecia areata patients. RNA was isolated and reverse transcribed to cDNA, the sequencing template. Data came from immunoSEQ multiplex PCR; TCRdb stores just in-frame clones and leaves some out. Of almost 35,000 clones in the sample, approximately 58% were seen once. The CDR3 is 17 residues long. The germline V gene encodes CDR1 MNHEY and CDR2 SMNVEV (reference sequence). Trimming took 3 bases from V and 5 from J; bases not matched to a gene: 12.

The sample taken for sequencing was NKG2D-high CD8+ T cells sorted from blood. The origin of this receptor is a human donor with alopecia areata. This rearrangement joins TRBV27 to TRBJ2-3, with 9 bases that match TRBD1. The CDR3 nucleotides are TGTGCCAGCAGTTTGGCCAGGACAGGGGTTCTAGTAGATACGCAGTATTTT. Translation: CASSLARTGVLVDTQYF.